This T cell receptor beta chain comes out of a study of OX40 agonist ivuxolimab in advanced cancers. Study-wide background: Treatment received earlier with anti-PD-1, anti-PD-L1 or anti-CTLA-4 agents was allowed, and around 36% had some.

This clone was counted only a few times. Clones were read by immunoSEQ multiplex PCR, and TCRdb kept only the in-frame ones, dropping some. The table lists 20,000 or so clones, over 75% of them singletons. The V gene end was trimmed by 3 bases and the J gene end by 3 bases; junction bases not matched to a gene: 8. The CDR3 is made up of 16 amino acids. From germline, CDR1 is SQVTM and CDR2 ANQGSEA. Material: CD4+ or CD8+ T cells sorted from blood, obtained in a trial of the OX40 agonist ivuxolimab. V gene TRBV29-1 combines with J gene TRBJ2-7; 13 nucleotides agree with TRBD2. The sequence was obtained from an adult with an advanced solid tumor such as melanoma, head and neck, liver or kidney cancer. CDR3 region: CSVEGPGTSGDYEQYF. The CDR3 DNA is TGCAGCGTTGAGGGGCCTGGGACTAGCGGGGACTACGAGCAGTACTTC.